A single sample is the source of the 8 T cell receptor beta chains below, sequenced in a study of molecular identifiers for immune sequencing clone quantification. TCRdb used MiXCR to reprocess the PCR reads, holding one entry per CDR3 protein. The repertoire includes about 500,000 distinct CDR3 sequences, 20% to 25% of them detected once, and under 0.85% sits in the top ten. Source material: naive CD8+ T cells from blood, with Jurkat cell RNA spiked in. The subset is: FACS-sorted CD8+CD4-CCR7+CD45RA+ naive T cells. These receptors originate from a human donor in good health. Some libraries in this study had Jurkat cell RNA spiked in.

This clonotype occurred a few times. The V gene is TRBV5-6, the J gene TRBJ2-3; TRBD2 matches 11 bases. Germline-derived CDR1 and CDR2 are SGHDT and YYEEEE. The J segment lost 5 bases and the V segment lost 2 bases, leaving 4 bases of the junction unmatched. The CDR3 consists of 15 residues. The CDR3 DNA is TGTGCCAGCAGCTTCCCGGGACTAGCGGTAGATACGCAGTATTTT. The encoded protein is CASSFPGLAVDTQYF. Supplemented by reference TRBV5-6 and TRBJ2-3, the full variable domain reads DAGVTQSPTHLIKTRGQQVTLRCSPKSGHDTVSWYQQALGQGPQFIFQYYEEEERQRGNFPDRFSGHQFPNYSSELNVNALLLGDSALYLCASSFPGLAVDTQYFGPGTRLTVL.

This chain connects TRBV4-3 to TRBJ2-7, with TRBD1 matching over 7 bases. This CDR3 contains 16 residues. CDR1 and CDR2 (germline): LGHNA, YSLEER. Germline trimming cut 0 bases from V and 3 bases from J; bases unmatched to any gene: 8. CDR3 sequence: CASSQESSGGSYEQYF. CDR3 DNA sequence: TGCGCCAGCAGCCAAGAGTCGTCAGGGGGAAGCTACGAGCAGTACTTC.

This sequence joins TRBV6-2 or TRBV6-3 and TRBJ1-2; no reliable D call. Germline lookup yields CDR1 MNHEY and CDR2 SVGEGT. Trimming stripped 5 bases from V and 5 bases from J, with 24 bases between. CDR3 length: 17 residues. The chain's CDR3 is CASSRLGGVGWTYGYTF. CDR3 DNA sequence: TGTGCCAGCAGTCGCCTTGGTGGTGTCGGTTGGACGTATGGCTACACCTTC.

This clonotype was counted ten times or more. The V and J genes are TRBV6-2 or TRBV6-3 and TRBJ2-7; 12 bases map to TRBD2. This CDR3 comprises 16 residues. In germline, CDR1 is MNHEY, CDR2 SVGEGT. V lost 5 bases, J lost 3 bases, and 8 bases stayed unmatched. The CDR3 loop reads CASSKTSGGPSYEQYF. In DNA, the CDR3 is TGTGCCAGCAGTAAGACTAGCGGGGGCCCAAGCTACGAGCAGTACTTC.

This clonotype was picked up a small number of times. The chain uses TRBV27 and TRBJ1-6; 8 nucleotides agree with TRBD1. V gave up 5 bases and J gave up 11 bases; unmatched junction bases: 8. The CDR3 totals 14 residues. The V gene's germline CDR1 is MNHEY and CDR2 SMNVEV (reference sequence). CDR3 sequence: CASSPGQGSPPLHF. For the CDR3, the DNA is TGTGCCAGCAGTCCTGGACAGGGCTCTCCACCCCTCCACTTT.

This clonotype has more than one count but fewer than ten. This chain joins TRBV4-2 and TRBJ1-1; TRBD1 might be the D (6 bases). Germline V gives CDR1 LGHNA, CDR2 YNFKEQ. This CDR3 is built from 16 residues. The ends were cut back, 1 base at V and 0 bases at J, with 12 bases in the middle. The CDR3 reads CASSQAGAGMNTEAFF. The CDR3 DNA sequence: TGTGCCAGCAGCCAAGCGGGGGCCGGTATGAACACTGAAGCTTTCTTT.

This clonotype was observed at least ten times. The V and J genes are TRBV30 and TRBJ1-1, with 7 bases fitting TRBD1. Trimming at V came to 3 bases and at J to 5 bases, leaving 3 bases not matched to a gene. This CDR3 has 12 amino acids. CDR1 is GTSNPN, CDR2 SVGIG, per germline (reference sequence). The CDR3 sequence: CAWRRGRTEAFF. CDR3 in DNA: TGTGCCTGGAGAAGGGGGCGGACTGAAGCTTTCTTT.

As concerns this clonotype: Since a much larger clone is just one base distant, this may be a read error. The genes are TRBV5-1 and TRBJ1-4; unclear D gene. Between the trimmed V and J ends, which lost 6 bases and 0 bases, there was a span of 12 bases. CDR1 and CDR2 (germline): SGHRS, YFSETQ. The CDR3 has 15 residues. CDR3 in DNA: TGCGCCAGCATCACCGACCAAACAACTAATGAAAAACTGTTTTTT. It codes for CASITDQTTNEKLFF.